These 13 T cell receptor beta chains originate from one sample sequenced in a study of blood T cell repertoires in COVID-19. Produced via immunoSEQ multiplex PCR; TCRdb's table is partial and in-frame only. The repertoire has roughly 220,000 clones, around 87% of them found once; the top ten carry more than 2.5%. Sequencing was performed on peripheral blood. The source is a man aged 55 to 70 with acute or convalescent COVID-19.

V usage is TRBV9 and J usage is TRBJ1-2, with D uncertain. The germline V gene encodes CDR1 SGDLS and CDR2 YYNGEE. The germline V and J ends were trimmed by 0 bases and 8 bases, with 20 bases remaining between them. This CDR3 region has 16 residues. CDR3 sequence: CASSVATYAATGGYTF. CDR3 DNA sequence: TGTGCCAGCAGCGTAGCTACCTATGCAGCAACGGGAGGCTACACCTTC.

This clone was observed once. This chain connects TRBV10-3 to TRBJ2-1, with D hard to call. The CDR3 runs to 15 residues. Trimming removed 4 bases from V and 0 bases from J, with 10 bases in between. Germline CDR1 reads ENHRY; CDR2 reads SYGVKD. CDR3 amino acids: CAISVALFSYNEQFF. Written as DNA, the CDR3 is TGTGCCATCAGTGTAGCACTCTTCTCCTACAATGAGCAGTTCTTC.

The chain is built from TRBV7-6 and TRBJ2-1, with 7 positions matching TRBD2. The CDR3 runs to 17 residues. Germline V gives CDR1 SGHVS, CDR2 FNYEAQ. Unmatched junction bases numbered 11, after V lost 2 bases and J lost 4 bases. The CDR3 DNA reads TGTGCCAGCAGCTTACGGGCTTCTGGGGGGGTTTACAATGAGCAGTTCTTC. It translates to CASSLRASGGVYNEQFF. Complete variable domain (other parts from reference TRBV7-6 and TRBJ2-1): GAGVSQSPRYKVTKRGQDVALRCDPISGHVSLYWYRQALGQGPEFLTYFNYEAQQDKSGLPNDRFSAERPEGSISTLTIQRTEQRDSAMYRCASSLRASGGVYNEQFFGPGTRLTVL.

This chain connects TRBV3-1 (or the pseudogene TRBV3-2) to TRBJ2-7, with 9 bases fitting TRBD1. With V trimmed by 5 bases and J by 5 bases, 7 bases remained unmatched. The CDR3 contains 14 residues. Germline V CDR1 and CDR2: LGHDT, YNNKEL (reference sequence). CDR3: CASSGPGQGHEQYF. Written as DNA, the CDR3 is TGTGCCAGCAGCGGCCCGGGACAGGGCCACGAGCAGTACTTC.

In DNA, the CDR3 is TGTGCCAGCACCGATGACACCCCTGTGGAAGCTTTCTTT. It specifies CASTDDTPVEAFF. V gene TRBV12-3 or TRBV12-4 combines with J gene TRBJ1-1, with D unresolved. This CDR3 is built from 13 residues. V was clipped by 7 bases and J by 8 bases, with 17 bases between them.

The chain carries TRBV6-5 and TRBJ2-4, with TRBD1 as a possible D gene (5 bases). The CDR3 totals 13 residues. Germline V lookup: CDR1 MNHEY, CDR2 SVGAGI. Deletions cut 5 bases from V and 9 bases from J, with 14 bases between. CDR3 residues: CASSPTRTSIQYF. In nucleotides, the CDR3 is TGTGCCAGCAGTCCAACGCGGACATCCATTCAGTACTTC.

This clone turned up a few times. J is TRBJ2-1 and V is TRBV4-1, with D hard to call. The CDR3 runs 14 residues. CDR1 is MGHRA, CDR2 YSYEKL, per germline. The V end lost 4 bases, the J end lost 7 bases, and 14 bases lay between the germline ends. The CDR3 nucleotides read TGCGCCAGCAGCCGTATTCTCGGTCTGAATGAGCAGTTCTTC. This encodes CASSRILGLNEQFF.

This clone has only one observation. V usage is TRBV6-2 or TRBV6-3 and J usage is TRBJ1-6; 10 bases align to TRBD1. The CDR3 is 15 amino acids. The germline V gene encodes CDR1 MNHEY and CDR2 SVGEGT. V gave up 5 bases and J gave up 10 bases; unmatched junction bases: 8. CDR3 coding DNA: TGTGCCAGCAGTACGTTAGACAGGGGGCAATCACCCCTCCACTTT. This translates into CASSTLDRGQSPLHF.

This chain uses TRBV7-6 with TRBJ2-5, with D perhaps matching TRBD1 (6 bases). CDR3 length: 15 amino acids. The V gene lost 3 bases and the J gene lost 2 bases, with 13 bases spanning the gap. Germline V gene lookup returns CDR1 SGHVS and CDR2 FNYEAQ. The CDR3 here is CASSLGALAQETQYF. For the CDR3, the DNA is TGTGCCAGCAGCTTGGGGGCTCTAGCTCAAGAGACCCAGTACTTC.

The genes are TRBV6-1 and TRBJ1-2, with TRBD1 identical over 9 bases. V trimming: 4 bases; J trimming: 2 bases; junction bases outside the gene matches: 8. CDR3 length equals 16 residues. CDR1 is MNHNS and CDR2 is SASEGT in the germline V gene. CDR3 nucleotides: TGTGCCAGCAGTGTACAGGGGGCCCAACCCAACTATGGCTACACCTTC. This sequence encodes CASSVQGAQPNYGYTF.

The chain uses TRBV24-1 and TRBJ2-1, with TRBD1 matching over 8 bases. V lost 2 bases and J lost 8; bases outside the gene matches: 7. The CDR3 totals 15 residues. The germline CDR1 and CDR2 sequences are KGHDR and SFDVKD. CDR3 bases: TGTGCCACCAGTGATTCGGACAGGGATCGGTATGAGCAGTTCTTC. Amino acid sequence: CATSDSDRDRYEQFF.

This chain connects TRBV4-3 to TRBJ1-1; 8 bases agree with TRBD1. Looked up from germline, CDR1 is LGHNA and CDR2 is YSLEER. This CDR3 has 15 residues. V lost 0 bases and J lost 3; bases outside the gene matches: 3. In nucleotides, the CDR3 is TGCGCCAGCAGCCAAGATACAGGGGGTTACACTGAAGCTTTCTTT. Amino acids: CASSQDTGGYTEAFF.

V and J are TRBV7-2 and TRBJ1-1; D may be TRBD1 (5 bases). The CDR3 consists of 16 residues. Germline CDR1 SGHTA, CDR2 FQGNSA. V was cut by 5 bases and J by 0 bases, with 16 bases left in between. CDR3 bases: TGTGCCAGCAGCCCTCAGACAGCCCGTATGAACACTGAAGCTTTCTTT. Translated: CASSPQTARMNTEAFF.